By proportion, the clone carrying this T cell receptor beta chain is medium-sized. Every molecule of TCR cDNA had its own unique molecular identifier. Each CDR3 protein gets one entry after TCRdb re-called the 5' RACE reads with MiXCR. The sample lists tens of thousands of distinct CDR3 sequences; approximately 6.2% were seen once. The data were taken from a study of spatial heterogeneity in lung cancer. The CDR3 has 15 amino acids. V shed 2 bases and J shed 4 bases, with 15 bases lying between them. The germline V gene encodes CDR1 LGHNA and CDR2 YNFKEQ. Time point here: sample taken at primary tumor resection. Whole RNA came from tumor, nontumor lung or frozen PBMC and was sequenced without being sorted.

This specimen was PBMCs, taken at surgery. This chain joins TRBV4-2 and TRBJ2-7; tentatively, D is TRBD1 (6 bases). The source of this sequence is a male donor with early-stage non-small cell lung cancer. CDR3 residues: CASSQTRGPFYEQYF. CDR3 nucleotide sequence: TGTGCCAGCAGCCAAACCAGGGGACCTTTTTACGAGCAGTACTTC.